This passage covers 24 T cell receptor beta chains from one sample sequenced in a study of molecular identifiers for immune sequencing clone quantification. TCRdb reanalysed the PCR reads using MiXCR and keeps one entry per CDR3 protein. The sample lists some 320,000 distinct CDR3 sequences, about a fifth occurring once. Sequencing used naive CD8+ T cells from blood, with Jurkat cell RNA spiked in. Described subset: FACS-sorted CD8+CD4-CCR7+CD45RA+ naive T cells. The source of these receptors is a human donor in good health. Some libraries in this study had Jurkat cell RNA spiked in.

This chain joins TRBV19 and TRBJ1-1, with unresolved D. Trimming removed 0 bases at V and 3 bases at J, with 5 bases between. The CDR3 has 13 residues. Germline CDR1 and CDR2: LNHDA and SQIVND (reference sequence). The CDR3 sequence is CASSIDEDTEAFF. The CDR3, as DNA: TGTGCCAGTAGTATAGACGAGGACACTGAAGCTTTCTTT.

This clonotype was counted between two and nine times. The chain joins TRBV11-2 to TRBJ2-1; 9 bases line up with TRBD2. The J segment lost 0 bases and the V segment lost 9 bases, leaving 9 bases of the junction unmatched. The germline V gene has CDR1 SGHAT and CDR2 FQNNGV. This CDR3 spans 16 amino acids. The CDR3: CASQRTSALSYNEQFF. The CDR3 DNA reads TGTGCCAGTCAACGGACTAGCGCCCTCTCCTACAATGAGCAGTTCTTC.

The chain combines TRBV7-2 with TRBJ2-7; D gene ambiguous. CDR3 length: 15 residues. Germline V lookup: CDR1 SGHTA, CDR2 FQGNSA. V lost 2 bases and J 1 base, leaving 12 bases between the germline ends. The CDR3 protein is CASSLLGRFSYEQYF. For the CDR3, the DNA is TGTGCCAGCAGCTTATTAGGGCGATTTTCCTACGAGCAGTACTTC.

Many counts were recorded for this clonotype. V is TRBV6-2 or TRBV6-3 and J is TRBJ1-2; no reliable D call. Germline V gives CDR1 MNHEY, CDR2 SVGEGT. The CDR3 has 14 amino acids. The V and J ends lost 5 bases and 0 bases respectively, with 10 bases between them. CDR3 coding DNA: TGTGCCAGCAGTGAAGACGAAGCTAACTATGGCTACACCTTC. Translated, it gives CASSEDEANYGYTF.

For this clonotype: This could be a read error, since a much larger clone is one nucleotide away. The genes are TRBV7-2 and TRBJ2-5, with unresolved D. The CDR3 loop spans 12 amino acids. Looked up from germline, CDR1 is SGHTA and CDR2 is FQGNSA. As DNA, the CDR3 is TGTGCCAGCAGCGACACGTACGAGATCCAGTACTTC. It yields the protein CASSDTYEIQYF.

There are many counts of this clonotype. DNA for the CDR3: TGTGCCAGCAGTTTTTTGTGGTCCCGCACCGGGACGAGGGGCTACACCTTC. It is translated as CASSFLWSRTGTRGYTF. This chain joins TRBV28 and TRBJ1-2; D possibly corresponds to TRBD1 (5 bases). The CDR3 contains 17 residues. Germline loops: CDR1 MDHEN, CDR2 SYDVKM. V was trimmed by 3 bases and J by 8 bases, leaving 25 bases between them.

Details on this clonotype: This may be a read error: a much more frequent sequence differs by one nucleotide. This chain connects TRBV5-3 to TRBJ1-2, with a weak D call TRBD1 (5 bases). TRBV5-3 is labeled an ORF, and its function is uncertain. Trimming took off 8 bases at V and 1 base at J, with 18 bases between the two ends. The CDR3 length is 15 residues. The CDR3, as DNA: TGTGCCAGCAGCGGGGACGCATCAGTTAACTATGGCTACACCTTC. Amino acids: CASSGDASVNYGYTF.

This clonotype was recorded at least ten times. This sequence joins TRBV6-5 and TRBJ2-2; TRBD2 aligns across 15 bases. CDR1 is MNHEY and CDR2 is SVGAGI in the germline V gene. Trimming removed 5 bases from V and 5 bases from J; junction bases left unmatched: 9. The CDR3 has 18 amino acids. The CDR3 sequence is CASSQGLAGGPGTGELFF. The CDR3 region has the DNA TGTGCCAGCAGTCAAGGACTAGCGGGGGGGCCGGGTACCGGGGAGCTGTTTTTT.

Remarks on this clonotype: A much more abundant neighbour one base away suggests this may be a read error. The rearrangement links TRBV12-3 or TRBV12-4 to TRBJ2-3; D not certain. The CDR3 consists of 13 residues. Trimming left V 6 bases short and J 4 bases short, with 11 bases between. The chain's CDR3 is CASRLPWADTQYF. DNA for the CDR3: TGTGCCAGCAGGCTCCCTTGGGCAGATACGCAGTATTTT.

The gene calls are TRBV3-1 and TRBJ1-1; D is possibly TRBD1 (5 bases). The V and J ends lost 2 bases and 0 bases respectively, with 10 bases between them. Germline CDR1 is LGHDT and CDR2 is YNNKEL (reference sequence). CDR3 size: 15 residues. This chain's CDR3 is CASSQRWGVNTEAFF. The CDR3 DNA sequence: TGTGCCAGCAGCCAAAGATGGGGGGTGAACACTGAAGCTTTCTTT.

This clonotype was found many times. DNA of the CDR3: TGTGCCAGCAGTCCCTCACAGTATACGCAGTATTTT. This translates into CASSPSQYTQYF. The V gene is TRBV6-6, the J gene TRBJ2-3; D gene unclear. The V end was cut by 5 bases, the J end by 7 bases, with 10 bases between. The germline V gene encodes CDR1 MNHNY and CDR2 SVGAGI (reference sequence). This CDR3 spans 12 amino acids.

In its sample, this clonotype was seen many times. CDR3 residues: CASSQAGSGQGVNEQFF. CDR3 in DNA: TGCGCCAGCAGCCAAGCCGGAAGCGGACAGGGCGTGAATGAGCAGTTCTTC. This sequence joins TRBV4-1 and TRBJ2-1, with TRBD1 identical over 8 bases. V lost 1 base to trimming and J lost 7 bases; unmatched junction nucleotides: 12. This CDR3 region has 17 residues. CDR1 is MGHRA, CDR2 YSYEKL, per germline.

This clonotype was counted many times. V gene TRBV4-2 combines with J gene TRBJ1-1, with D maybe TRBD1 (5 bases). Trimming left V 0 bases short and J 4 bases short, with 12 bases between. The CDR3 extends over 15 amino acids. The germline V gene encodes CDR1 LGHNA and CDR2 YNFKEQ. The CDR3 DNA is TGTGCCAGCAGCCAAGATTCTTACGGGGGCACTGAAGCTTTCTTT. This encodes CASSQDSYGGTEAFF.

The V gene is TRBV4-2, the J gene TRBJ2-7; 8 bases match TRBD2. CDR1 LGHNA and CDR2 YNFKEQ come from the germline V gene. V was clipped by 1 base and J by 2 bases; unmatched bases: 4. The CDR3 has 15 residues. CDR3 DNA: TGTGCCAGCAGCCAAGTGACGACTAGCGCCTACGAGCAGTACTTC. Its protein product is CASSQVTTSAYEQYF.

This clonotype has a count of ten or more. The chain combines TRBV7-8 with TRBJ2-7; 8 bases are shared with TRBD1. The germline CDR1 and CDR2 sequences are SGHVS and FQNEAQ. The CDR3 totals 15 residues. V shed 1 base, J shed 0 bases, and the junction held 2 bases outside the gene matches. As DNA, the CDR3 is TGTGCCAGCAGCTTAGGGGGACAGGCCTCCTACGAGCAGTACTTC. Translating gives CASSLGGQASYEQYF.

This clonotype was counted ten times or more. This chain uses TRBV4-1 with TRBJ1-4; D is ambiguous. Trimming took off 1 base at V and 5 bases at J, with 20 bases between the two ends. CDR1 and CDR2 from the germline V gene are MGHRA and YSYEKL. The length of the CDR3 is 18 residues. CDR3 bases: TGCGCCAGCAGCCAAGGCGTTGACCGGGCAGGAAAAAATGAAAAACTGTTTTTT. Residues: CASSQGVDRAGKNEKLFF.

To note about this clonotype: This may arise from a read error, as a much more abundant clone is one base away. This chain connects TRBV9 to TRBJ2-3; D is uncertain. Germline V lookup: CDR1 SGDLS, CDR2 YYNGEE. The CDR3 covers 13 residues. V shed 3 bases and J shed 9 bases, with 14 bases lying between them. CDR3 bases: TGTGCCAGCAGCGCAGGAAGCTTCGAGACGCAGTATTTT. It encodes CASSAGSFETQYF.

The V and J genes are TRBV5-3 and TRBJ2-3, with TRBD1 matching over 10 bases. TRBV5-3 has ORF status, its function being uncertain. V shed 8 bases, J shed 8 bases, and the junction held 11 bases outside the gene matches. There are 14 residues in the CDR3. CDR3 nucleotide sequence: TGTGCCAGCAGAGACAGGGGGCTTTCGGGTACGCAGTATTTT. Its translation is CASRDRGLSGTQYF.

This clonotype was detected ten times or more. The rearrangement uses TRBV6-8 and TRBJ1-5; D remains unclear. CDR1 is MNHGY and CDR2 is SAAAGT in the germline V gene. The CDR3 is 14 residues long. Trimming removed 5 bases at V and 0 bases at J, with 8 bases between. The CDR3 reads CASSPDDSNQPQHF. DNA for the CDR3: TGTGCCAGCAGTCCGGACGATAGCAATCAGCCCCAGCATTTT.

Comment on this clonotype: One junction end disagrees with the germline gene, perhaps due to a read error. The J gene is TRBJ2-3, the V gene TRBV7-6; 9 bases map to TRBD1. This CDR3 contains 16 residues. The germline gives CDR1 SGHVS, CDR2 FNYEAQ. Here the CDR3 reads CASSLVQGANTDAQYF. CDR3 bases: TGTGCCAGCAGCTTAGTACAGGGGGCGAACACAGATGCGCAGTATTTT.

A remark on this clonotype: This may be a read error: a much more frequent sequence differs by one nucleotide. The chain recombines TRBV5-1 with TRBJ2-1; tentatively, D is TRBD1 (6 bases). This CDR3 comprises 18 residues. CDR1 and CDR2 (germline): SGHRS, YFSETQ. The CDR3, as DNA: TGCGCCAGCAGCTTGGCCCAACCGGGACAACCCGGAGGAAATGAGCAGTCCTTC. This sequence encodes CASSLAQPGQPGGNEQSF.

A few counts support this clonotype. The chain has TRBV27 and TRBJ2-7, with a possible D match to TRBD1 (5 bases). The CDR3 length is 14 residues. Trimming left V 5 bases short and J 2 bases short, with 13 bases between. Germline V gene sequence: CDR1 MNHEY, CDR2 SMNVEV (reference sequence). The DNA of the CDR3 is TGTGCCAGCAGTACTCTGGGCAGGGCCTACGAGCAGTACTTC. Encoded protein: CASSTLGRAYEQYF.

This clonotype was seen a few times. The chain employs TRBV13 and TRBJ2-2; 12 bases match TRBD2. Germline V CDR1 and CDR2: PRHDT, FYEKMQ (reference sequence). There are 18 residues in the CDR3. Trimming at V came to 5 bases and at J to 6 bases, leaving 13 bases not matched to a gene. The chain's CDR3 is CASSAWTSGESPAGELFF. DNA of the CDR3: TGTGCCAGCAGCGCTTGGACTAGCGGGGAATCTCCCGCCGGGGAGCTGTTTTTT.

This clonotype was seen only a few times. This CDR3 reads CASSISPGGNTEAFF. CDR3 nucleotide sequence: TGTGCCAGTAGTATATCACCAGGGGGCAACACTGAAGCTTTCTTT. V and J are TRBV19 and TRBJ1-1, with 8 bases lining up with TRBD1. The CDR3 is made up of 15 amino acids. The trim removed 2 bases at V and 2 bases at J, leaving 4 bases unmatched. The germline V gene encodes CDR1 LNHDA and CDR2 SQIVND (reference sequence).